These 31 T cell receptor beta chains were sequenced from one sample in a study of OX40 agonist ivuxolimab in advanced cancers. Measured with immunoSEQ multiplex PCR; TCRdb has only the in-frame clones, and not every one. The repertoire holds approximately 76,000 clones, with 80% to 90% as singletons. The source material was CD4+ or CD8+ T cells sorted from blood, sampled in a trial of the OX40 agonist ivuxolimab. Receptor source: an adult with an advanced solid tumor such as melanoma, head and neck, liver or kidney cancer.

For the CDR3, the DNA is TGTGCTTCCACAGGTTTCCTTTATGGCTACACCTTC. Translating gives CASTGFLYGYTF. The chain is built from TRBV30 and TRBJ1-2; possible D gene TRBD1, 5 bases. This CDR3 region has 12 residues. Germline V CDR1 and CDR2: GTSNPN, SVGIG (reference sequence).

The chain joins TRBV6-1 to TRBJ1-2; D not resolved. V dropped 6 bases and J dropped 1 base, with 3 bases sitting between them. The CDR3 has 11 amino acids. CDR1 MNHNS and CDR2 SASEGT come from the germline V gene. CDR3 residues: CASRGNYGYTF. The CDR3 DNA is TGTGCCAGCAGGGGTAACTATGGCTACACCTTC.

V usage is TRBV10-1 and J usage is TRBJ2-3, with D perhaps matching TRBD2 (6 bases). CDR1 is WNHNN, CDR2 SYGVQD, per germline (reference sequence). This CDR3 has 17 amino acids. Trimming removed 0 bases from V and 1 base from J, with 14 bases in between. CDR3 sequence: CASSESRAGGGTDTQYF. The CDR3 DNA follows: TGCGCCAGCAGTGAGTCGAGGGCAGGCGGGGGCACAGATACGCAGTATTTT.

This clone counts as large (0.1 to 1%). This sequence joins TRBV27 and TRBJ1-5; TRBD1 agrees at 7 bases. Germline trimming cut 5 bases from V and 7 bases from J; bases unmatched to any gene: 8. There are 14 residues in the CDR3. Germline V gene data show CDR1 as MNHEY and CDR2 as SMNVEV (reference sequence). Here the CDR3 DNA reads TGTGCCAGCAGTGACAGGGTAAGAGGGCAGCCCCAGCATTTT. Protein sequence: CASSDRVRGQPQHF.

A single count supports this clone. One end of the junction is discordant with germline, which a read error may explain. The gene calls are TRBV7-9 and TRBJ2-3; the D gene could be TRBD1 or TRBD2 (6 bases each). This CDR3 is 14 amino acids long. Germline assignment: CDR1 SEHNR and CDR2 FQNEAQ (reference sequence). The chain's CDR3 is CASSLAGGTDAQYF. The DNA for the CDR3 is TGTGCCAGCAGCTTAGCGGGGGGCACAGATGCGCAGTATTTT.

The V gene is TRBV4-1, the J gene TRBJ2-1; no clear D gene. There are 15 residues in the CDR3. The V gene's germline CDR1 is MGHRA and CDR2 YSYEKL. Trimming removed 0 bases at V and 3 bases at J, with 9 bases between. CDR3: CASSQDPGNYNEQFF. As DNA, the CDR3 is TGCGCCAGCAGCCAAGATCCCGGTAACTACAATGAGCAGTTCTTC.

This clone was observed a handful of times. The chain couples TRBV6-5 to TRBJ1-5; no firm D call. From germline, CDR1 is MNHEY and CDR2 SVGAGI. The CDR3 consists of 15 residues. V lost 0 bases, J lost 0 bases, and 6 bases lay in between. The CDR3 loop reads CASSYSISSNQPQHF. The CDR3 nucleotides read TGTGCCAGCAGTTACTCGATATCTAGCAATCAGCCCCAGCATTTT.

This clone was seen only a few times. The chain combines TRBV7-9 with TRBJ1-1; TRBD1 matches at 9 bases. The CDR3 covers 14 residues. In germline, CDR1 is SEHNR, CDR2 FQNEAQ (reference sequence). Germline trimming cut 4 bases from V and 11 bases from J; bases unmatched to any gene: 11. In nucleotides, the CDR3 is TGTGCCAGCAGCTCCTCTGGGTGGACAGGGGAGGCTTTCTTT. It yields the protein CASSSSGWTGEAFF.

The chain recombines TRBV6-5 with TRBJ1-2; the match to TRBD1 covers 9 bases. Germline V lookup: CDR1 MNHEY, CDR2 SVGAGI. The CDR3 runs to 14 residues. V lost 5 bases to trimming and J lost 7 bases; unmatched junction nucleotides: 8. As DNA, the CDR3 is TGTGCCAGCAGTCCAGGGGACAGGGACGCTGGCTACACCTTC. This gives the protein CASSPGDRDAGYTF.

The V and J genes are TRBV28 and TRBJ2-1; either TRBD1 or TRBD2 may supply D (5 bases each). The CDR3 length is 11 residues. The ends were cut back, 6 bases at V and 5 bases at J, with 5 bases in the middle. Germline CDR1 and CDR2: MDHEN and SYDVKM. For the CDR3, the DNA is TGTGCCAGCAGGGGGGACAATGAGCAGTTCTTC. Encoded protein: CASRGDNEQFF.

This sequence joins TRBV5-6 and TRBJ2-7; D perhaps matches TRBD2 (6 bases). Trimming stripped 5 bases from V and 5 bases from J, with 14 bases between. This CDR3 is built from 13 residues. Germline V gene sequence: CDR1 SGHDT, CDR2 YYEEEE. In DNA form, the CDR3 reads TGTGCCAGCAGGGCCTGGGGGGAGCACGAGCAGTACTTC. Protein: CASRAWGEHEQYF.

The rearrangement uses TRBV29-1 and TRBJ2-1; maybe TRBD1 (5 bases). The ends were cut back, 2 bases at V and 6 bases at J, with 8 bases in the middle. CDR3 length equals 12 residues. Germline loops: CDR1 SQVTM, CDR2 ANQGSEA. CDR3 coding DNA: TGCAGCGTTGAACAGGGATCCAATGAGCAGTTCTTC. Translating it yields CSVEQGSNEQFF.

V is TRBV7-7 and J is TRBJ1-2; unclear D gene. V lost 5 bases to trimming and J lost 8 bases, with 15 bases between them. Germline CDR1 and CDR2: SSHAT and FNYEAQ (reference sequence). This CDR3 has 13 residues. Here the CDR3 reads CASSPLGLRGYTF. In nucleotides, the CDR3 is TGTGCCAGCAGCCCCCTCGGGCTAAGGGGCTACACCTTC.

CDR3 in amino acids: CASSLDFLLYGYTF. CDR3 DNA: TGTGCCAGCAGCTTAGATTTTCTGCTCTATGGCTACACCTTC. J is TRBJ1-2 and V is TRBV11-2; D uncertain. CDR1 is SGHAT and CDR2 is FQNNGV in the germline V gene. This CDR3 has 14 amino acids. V was trimmed by 0 bases and J by 4 bases, leaving 9 bases between them. The full variable domain, its missing parts supplied by reference TRBV11-2 and TRBJ1-2, is EAGVAQSPRYKIIEKRQSVAFWCNPISGHATLYWYQQILGQGPKLLIQFQNNGVVDDSQLPKDRFSAERLKGVDSTLKIQPAKLEDSAVYLCASSLDFLLYGYTFGSGTRLTVV.

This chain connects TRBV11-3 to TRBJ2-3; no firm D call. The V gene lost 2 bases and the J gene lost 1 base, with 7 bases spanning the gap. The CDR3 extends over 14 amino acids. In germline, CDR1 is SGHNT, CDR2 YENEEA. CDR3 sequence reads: CASSLSRGTDTQYF. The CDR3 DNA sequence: TGTGCCAGCAGCTTATCGCGCGGCACAGATACGCAGTATTTT.

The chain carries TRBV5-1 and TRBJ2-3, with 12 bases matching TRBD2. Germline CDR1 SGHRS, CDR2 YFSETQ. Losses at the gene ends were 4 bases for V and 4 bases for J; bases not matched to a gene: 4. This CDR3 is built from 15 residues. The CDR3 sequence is CASSETSGSADTQYF. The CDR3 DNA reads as TGCGCCAGCAGCGAGACTAGCGGGAGTGCAGATACGCAGTATTTT.

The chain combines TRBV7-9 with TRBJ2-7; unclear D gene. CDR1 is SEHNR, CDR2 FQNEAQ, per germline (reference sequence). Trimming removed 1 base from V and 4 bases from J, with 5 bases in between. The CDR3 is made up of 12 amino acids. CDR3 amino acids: CASSLEIYEQYF. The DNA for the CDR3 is TGTGCCAGCAGCTTAGAAATTTACGAGCAGTACTTC.

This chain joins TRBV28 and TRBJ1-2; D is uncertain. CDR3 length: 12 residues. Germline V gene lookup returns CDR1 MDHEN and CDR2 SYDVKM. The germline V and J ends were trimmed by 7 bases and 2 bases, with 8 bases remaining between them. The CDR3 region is CASTGGNYGYTF. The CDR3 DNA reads TGTGCCAGCACCGGCGGGAACTATGGCTACACCTTC.

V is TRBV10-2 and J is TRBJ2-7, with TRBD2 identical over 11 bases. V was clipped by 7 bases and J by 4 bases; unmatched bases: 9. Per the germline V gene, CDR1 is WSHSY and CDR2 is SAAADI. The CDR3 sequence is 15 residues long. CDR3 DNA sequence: TGCGCCAGCACGTATAGCGGGGGGGCCACGTACGAGCAGTACTTC. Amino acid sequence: CASTYSGGATYEQYF.

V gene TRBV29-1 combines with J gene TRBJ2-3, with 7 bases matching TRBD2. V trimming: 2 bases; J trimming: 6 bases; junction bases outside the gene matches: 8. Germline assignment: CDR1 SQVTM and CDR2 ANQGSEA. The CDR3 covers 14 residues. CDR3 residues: CSVEFGSGLDTQYF. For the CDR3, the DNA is TGCAGCGTTGAATTTGGTAGCGGGCTCGATACGCAGTATTTT.

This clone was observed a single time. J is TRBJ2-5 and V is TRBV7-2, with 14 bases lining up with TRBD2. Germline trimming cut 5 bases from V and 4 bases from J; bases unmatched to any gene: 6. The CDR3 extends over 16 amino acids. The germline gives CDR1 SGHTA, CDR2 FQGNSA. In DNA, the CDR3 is TGTGCCAGCAGCCAACGACTAGCGGGAGGGTTAGAGACCCAGTACTTC. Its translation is CASSQRLAGGLETQYF.

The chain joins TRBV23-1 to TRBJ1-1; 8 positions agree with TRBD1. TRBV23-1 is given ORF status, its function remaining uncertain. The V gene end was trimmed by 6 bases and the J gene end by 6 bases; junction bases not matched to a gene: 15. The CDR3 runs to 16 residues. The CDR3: CASSQTGGFIGPEAFF. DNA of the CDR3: TGCGCCAGCAGCCAAACAGGGGGTTTTATTGGTCCTGAAGCTTTCTTT.

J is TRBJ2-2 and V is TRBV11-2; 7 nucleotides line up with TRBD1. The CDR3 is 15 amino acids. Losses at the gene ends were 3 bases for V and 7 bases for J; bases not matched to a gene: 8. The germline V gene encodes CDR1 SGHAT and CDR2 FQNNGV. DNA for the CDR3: TGTGCCAGCAGCTTCGTCACAGGGGTCGTCGGGGAGCTGTTTTTT. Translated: CASSFVTGVVGELFF.

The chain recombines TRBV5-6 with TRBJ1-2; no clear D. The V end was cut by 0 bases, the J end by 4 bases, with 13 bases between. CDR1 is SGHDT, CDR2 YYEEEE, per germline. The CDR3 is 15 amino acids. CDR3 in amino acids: CASSLEGRSVYGYTF. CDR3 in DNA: TGTGCCAGCAGCTTGGAAGGGAGGTCAGTCTATGGCTACACCTTC. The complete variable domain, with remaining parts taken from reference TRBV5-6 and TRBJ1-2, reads DAGVTQSPTHLIKTRGQQVTLRCSPKSGHDTVSWYQQALGQGPQFIFQYYEEEERQRGNFPDRFSGHQFPNYSSELNVNALLLGDSALYLCASSLEGRSVYGYTFGSGTRLTVV.

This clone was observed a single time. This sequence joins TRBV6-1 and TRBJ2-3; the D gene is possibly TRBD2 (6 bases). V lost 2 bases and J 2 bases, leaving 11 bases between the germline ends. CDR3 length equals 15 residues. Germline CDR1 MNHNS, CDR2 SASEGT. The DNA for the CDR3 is TGTGCCAGCAGTGAACCGGGGGTTCCCACAGATACGCAGTATTTT. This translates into CASSEPGVPTDTQYF.

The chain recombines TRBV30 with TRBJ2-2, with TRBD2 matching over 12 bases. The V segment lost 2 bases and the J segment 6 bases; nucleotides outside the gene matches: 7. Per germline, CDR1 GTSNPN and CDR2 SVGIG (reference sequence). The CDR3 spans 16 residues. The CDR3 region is CAWSRLLAGGPGELFF. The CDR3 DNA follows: TGTGCCTGGAGTCGATTACTAGCGGGGGGTCCCGGGGAGCTGTTTTTT.

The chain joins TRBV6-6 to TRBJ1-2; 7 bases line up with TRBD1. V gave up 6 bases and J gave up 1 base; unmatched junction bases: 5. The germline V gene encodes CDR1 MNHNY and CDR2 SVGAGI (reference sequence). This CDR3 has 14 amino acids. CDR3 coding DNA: TGTGCCAGCAGCTTCGACAGGGATAACTATGGCTACACCTTC. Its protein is CASSFDRDNYGYTF.

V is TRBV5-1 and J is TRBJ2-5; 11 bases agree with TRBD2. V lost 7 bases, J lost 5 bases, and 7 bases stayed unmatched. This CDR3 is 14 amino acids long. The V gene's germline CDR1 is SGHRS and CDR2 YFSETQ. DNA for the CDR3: TGCGCCAGCGCCAATAGCGGGAGGGTTGAGACCCAGTACTTC. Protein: CASANSGRVETQYF. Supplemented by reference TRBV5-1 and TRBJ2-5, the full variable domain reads KAGVTQTPRYLIKTRGQQVTLSCSPISGHRSVSWYQQTPGQGLQFLFEYFSETQRNKGNFPGRFSGRQFSNSRSEMNVSTLELGDSALYLCASANSGRVETQYFGPGTRLLVL.

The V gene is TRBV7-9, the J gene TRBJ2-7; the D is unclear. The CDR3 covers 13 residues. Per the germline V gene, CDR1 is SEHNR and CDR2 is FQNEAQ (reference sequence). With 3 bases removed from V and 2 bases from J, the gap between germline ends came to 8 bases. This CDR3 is CASSFSQAYEQYF. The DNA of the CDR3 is TGTGCCAGCAGCTTCAGCCAAGCCTACGAGCAGTACTTC. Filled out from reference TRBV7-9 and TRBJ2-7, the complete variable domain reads DTGVSQNPRHKITKRGQNVTFRCDPISEHNRLYWYRQTLGQGPEFLTYFQNEAQLEKSRLLSDRFSAERPKGSFSTLEIQRTEQGDSAMYLCASSFSQAYEQYFGPGTRLTVT.

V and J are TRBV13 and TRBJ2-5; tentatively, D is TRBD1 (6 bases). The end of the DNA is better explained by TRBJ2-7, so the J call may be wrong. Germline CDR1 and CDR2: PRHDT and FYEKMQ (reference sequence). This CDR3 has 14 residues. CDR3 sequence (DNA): TGTGCCAGCAGCCGCCGGACAGTATCCTACGAGCAGTACTTC. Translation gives CASSRRTVSYEQYF.

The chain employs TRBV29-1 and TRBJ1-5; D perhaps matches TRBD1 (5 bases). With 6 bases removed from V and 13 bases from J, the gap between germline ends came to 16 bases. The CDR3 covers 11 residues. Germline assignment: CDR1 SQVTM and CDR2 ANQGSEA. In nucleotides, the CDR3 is TGCAGCGTGGCAGTCGGGGGAATTCAGCATTTT. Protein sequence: CSVAVGGIQHF. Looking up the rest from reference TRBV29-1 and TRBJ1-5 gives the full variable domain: SAVISQKPSRDICQRGTSLTIQCQVDSQVTMMFWYRQQPGQSLTLIATANQGSEATYESGFVIDKFPISRPNLTFSTLTVSNMSPEDSSIYLCSVAVGGIQHFGDGTRLSIL.